These T cell receptor beta chains were read from a single sample in a study of cytomegalovirus exposure and HLA in healthy donors. Sequencing was performed with immunoSEQ multiplex PCR; in TCRdb, only in-frame clones are kept and a portion is missing. This sample has around 210,000 clones, with around 85% found just once. The sequenced material came from PBMCs. Receptors were obtained from a man in his fifties or sixties in good health and CMV-seronegative. Each CDR3 is given with its conserved first and last residue. The D gene is left open where the match is weak.

CDR3aa: CASSISSGRRTNEQFF
d_gene: TRBD2
len: 16
v_gene: TRBV7-8
j_gene: TRBJ2-1

CDR3aa: CASSPALLPYEQYF
d_gene: .
len: 14
v_gene: TRBV18
j_gene: TRBJ2-7

CDR3aa: CASSLAGGEVGELFF
d_gene: TRBD2
len: 15
v_gene: TRBV7-6
j_gene: TRBJ2-2

CDR3aa: CASSQPGGASEQYF
d_gene: .
len: 14
v_gene: TRBV4-1
j_gene: TRBJ2-7

CDR3aa: CASSIGQGLGGELFF
d_gene: TRBD1
len: 15
v_gene: TRBV19
j_gene: TRBJ2-2

CDR3aa: CASSLGTSGSYEQYF
d_gene: TRBD2
len: 15
v_gene: TRBV7-3
j_gene: TRBJ2-7

CDR3aa: CASSQNTASIITQHF
d_gene: .
len: 15
v_gene: TRBV4-1
j_gene: TRBJ1-5

CDR3aa: CATSREGGRGPGQFF
d_gene: TRBD1
len: 15
v_gene: TRBV15
j_gene: TRBJ2-1

CDR3aa: CASSLSQVAKNIQYF
d_gene: .
len: 15
v_gene: TRBV27
j_gene: TRBJ2-4

CDR3aa: CASSFVQMTGAFF
d_gene: .
len: 13
v_gene: TRBV28
j_gene: TRBJ1-1

CDR3aa: CASSVYRGQGKDEQYF
d_gene: TRBD1
len: 16
v_gene: TRBV28
j_gene: TRBJ2-7

CDR3aa: CASSDGQGPGETQYF
d_gene: TRBD1
len: 15
v_gene: TRBV6-1
j_gene: TRBJ2-5

CDR3aa: CASSFSGDEQYF
d_gene: .
len: 12
v_gene: TRBV28
j_gene: .

CDR3aa: CASSQDRTGGNTEAFF
d_gene: TRBD1
len: 16
v_gene: TRBV4-1
j_gene: TRBJ1-1

CDR3aa: CASSMRFAAVNTEAFF
d_gene: .
len: 16
v_gene: TRBV19
j_gene: TRBJ1-1

CDR3aa: CASSGTSGNTIYF
d_gene: .
len: 13
v_gene: TRBV2
j_gene: TRBJ1-3

CDR3aa: CASSLALDRGYEQYF
d_gene: TRBD1
len: 15
v_gene: TRBV7-2
j_gene: TRBJ2-7

CDR3aa: CASSFTGAVSSPLHF
d_gene: TRBD1
len: 15
v_gene: TRBV7-9
j_gene: TRBJ1-6

CDR3aa: CASSPLGDTQYF
d_gene: .
len: 12
v_gene: TRBV18
j_gene: TRBJ2-3

CDR3aa: CASRSQSYEQYF
d_gene: .
len: 12
v_gene: TRBV7-9
j_gene: TRBJ2-7

CDR3aa: CAWKQSGTEAFF
d_gene: .
len: 12
v_gene: TRBV30
j_gene: TRBJ1-1

CDR3aa: CASSTGHYEQYF
d_gene: .
len: 12
v_gene: TRBV18
j_gene: TRBJ2-7

CDR3aa: CASSYLGTGGRDEQFF
d_gene: TRBD1
len: 16
v_gene: TRBV28
j_gene: TRBJ2-1

CDR3aa: CASSPTSSPYEQYF
d_gene: .
len: 14
v_gene: TRBV7-3
j_gene: TRBJ2-7

CDR3aa: CASNPWGAGAEAFF
d_gene: .
len: 14
v_gene: TRBV6-1
j_gene: TRBJ1-1

CDR3aa: CASSYSVQAGEAFF
d_gene: .
len: 14
v_gene: TRBV6-5
j_gene: TRBJ1-1

CDR3aa: CASSLYRTGDQPQHF
d_gene: TRBD1
len: 15
v_gene: TRBV27
j_gene: TRBJ1-5

CDR3aa: CASSENSRNTGELFF
d_gene: .
len: 15
v_gene: TRBV2
j_gene: TRBJ2-2

CDR3aa: CASSLAKGGGIF
d_gene: .
len: 12
v_gene: TRBV5-6
j_gene: TRBJ1-2

CDR3aa: CASSYSSSGSYEQYF
d_gene: TRBD2
len: 15
v_gene: TRBV6-5
j_gene: TRBJ2-7

CDR3aa: CASSSSVTVNTEAFF
d_gene: .
len: 15
v_gene: TRBV11-2
j_gene: TRBJ1-1

CDR3aa: CASSIGLFGDTQYF
d_gene: .
len: 14
v_gene: TRBV7-6
j_gene: TRBJ2-3

CDR3aa: CASRAQGSYGYTF
d_gene: .
len: 13
v_gene: TRBV5-8
j_gene: TRBJ1-2

CDR3aa: CASSSRRGSNQPQHF
d_gene: .
len: 15
v_gene: TRBV28
j_gene: TRBJ1-5

CDR3aa: CASSIWGFGGAQPQHF
d_gene: .
len: 16
v_gene: TRBV19
j_gene: TRBJ1-5

CDR3aa: CASSFLLSQETQYF
d_gene: .
len: 14
v_gene: TRBV7-9
j_gene: TRBJ2-5

CDR3aa: CASSNYRTSGSGELFF
d_gene: TRBD2
len: 16
v_gene: TRBV19
j_gene: TRBJ2-2

CDR3aa: CASSLRGLTSYNEQFF
d_gene: .
len: 16
v_gene: TRBV11-2
j_gene: TRBJ2-1

CDR3aa: CASSPRGESNYGYTF
d_gene: .
len: 15
v_gene: TRBV9
j_gene: TRBJ1-2

CDR3aa: CASSGGQDNQPQHF
d_gene: TRBD1
len: 14
v_gene: TRBV7-9
j_gene: TRBJ1-5

CDR3aa: CASSQGLFRGQAFF
d_gene: .
len: 14
v_gene: TRBV14
j_gene: TRBJ1-1

CDR3aa: CASSTTGRGQPQHF
d_gene: .
len: 14
v_gene: TRBV19
j_gene: TRBJ1-5

CDR3aa: CASSFGGGYEQYF
d_gene: TRBD2
len: 13
v_gene: TRBV5-4
j_gene: .

CDR3aa: CASSLEGAAGELFF
d_gene: TRBD1
len: 14
v_gene: TRBV7-3
j_gene: TRBJ2-2

CDR3aa: CAWKPEDRVNGYTF
d_gene: TRBD1
len: 14
v_gene: TRBV30
j_gene: TRBJ1-2

CDR3aa: CASSLAGNEKLFF
d_gene: .
len: 13
v_gene: TRBV4-1
j_gene: TRBJ1-4